Listed below are T cell receptor beta chains from one sample, sequenced in a study of blood T cells in healthy people across ages. TCRdb recomputed calls from the 5' RACE reads with MiXCR, one row per CDR3 protein. Altogether approximately 680,000 distinct CDR3 sequences are present, roughly 32% being singletons, with the ten largest covering about 16%. The sequencing sample was made of blood. These receptor sequences come from a woman older than 75 in good health. Each CDR3 is given with its conserved first and last residue. Fields, in order: clone size, J gene, D gene, V gene, CDR3 DNA, CDR3 protein. The D gene is left open where the match is weak. Size is omitted from some rows. Given values are once, few, many or a class for expanded clones.

NA,TRBJ2-2,NA,TRBV9,TGTGCCAGCAGCTTAAACAGTAACACCGGGGAGCTGTTTTTT,CASSLNSNTGELFF
few,TRBJ2-6,TRBD1,TRBV27,TGTGCCAGCAGTTTAGCCCCTAGGACAGGGGGCTCTGGGGCCAACGTCCTGACTTTC,CASSLAPRTGGSGANVLTF
many,TRBJ2-5,NA,TRBV3-1,TGTGCCAGCAGCCAAGAAGCTAGGAGCCAAGAGACCCAGTACTTC,CASSQEARSQETQYF
NA,TRBJ2-2,TRBD1,TRBV2,TGTGCCAGCAGTGAGAACAGGGGGGCGAACACCGGGGAGCTGTTTTTT,CASSENRGANTGELFF
NA,TRBJ1-6,NA,TRBV7-8,TGTGCCAGCAGCTTAGGAGTGCGGTCACCCCTCCACTTT,CASSLGVRSPLHF
many,TRBJ1-5,TRBD1,TRBV14,TGTGCCAGCAGCCATTACCCAGGGGGTGATAGCAATCAGCCCCAGCATTTT,CASSHYPGGDSNQPQHF
NA,TRBJ2-5,TRBD1,TRBV12-3/TRBV12-4,TGTGCCAGCAGTCGACAGGGGGGATCGGAGACCCAGTACTTC,CASSRQGGSETQYF
many,TRBJ1-1,TRBD1,TRBV7-9,TGTGCCAGCAGTTTAGGACAGGGGTACACTGAAGCTTTCTTT,CASSLGQGYTEAFF
few,TRBJ1-2,TRBD1,TRBV6-5,TGTGCCAGCACTTACCAGGACAGGGGGATACCGGAAGGCTACACCTTC,CASTYQDRGIPEGYTF
many,TRBJ2-3,TRBD2,TRBV5-8,TGTGCCAGCAGCCCCCGACTAGCGCAAGATACGCAGTATTTT,CASSPRLAQDTQYF